The 10 T cell receptor beta chains listed next were all sequenced from one sample in a study of CD8 T cells in ankylosing spondylitis. TCRdb processed the 5' RACE reads anew with MiXCR; each CDR3 protein has one entry. The table lists about 7,900 distinct CDR3 sequences, 3% to 5% of them singletons. The sample consisted of blood, either unsorted or a sorted T cell fraction (not recorded which). All receptors come from a female donor with ankylosing spondylitis or in good health (not recorded which).

This clonotype rates as medium-sized (0.01 to 0.1%). The chain is built from TRBV9 and TRBJ1-2, with D possibly matching TRBD1 (6 bases). CDR3 length: 15 amino acids. V lost 0 bases and J 4 bases, leaving 13 bases between the germline ends. The germline V gene encodes CDR1 SGDLS and CDR2 YYNGEE. The CDR3: CASSVGGSGVYGYTF. The CDR3 DNA reads TGTGCCAGCAGCGTAGGTGGGTCAGGGGTCTATGGCTACACCTTC.

The table lists this clonotype with many counts. This chain uses TRBV9 with TRBJ1-1; D is perhaps TRBD1 (5 bases). Germline V lookup: CDR1 SGDLS, CDR2 YYNGEE. The CDR3 runs to 14 residues. V lost 0 bases and J 4 bases, leaving 10 bases between the germline ends. CDR3 in DNA: TGTGCCAGCAGCGTAGAACACAGGCCCACTGAAGCTTTCTTT. Its translation is CASSVEHRPTEAFF.

This clonotype was counted at least ten times. The chain links TRBV9 to TRBJ2-3; the D gene is possibly TRBD2 (5 bases). Germline values: CDR1 SGDLS, CDR2 YYNGEE. This CDR3 has 16 amino acids. V was pared by 0 bases and J by 0 bases, with 11 bases between. The CDR3 region has the DNA TGTGCCAGCAGCGTAGGCGGAGCGGCTAGCACAGATACGCAGTATTTT. Its translation: CASSVGGAASTDTQYF.

This clonotype is medium-sized. This sequence joins TRBV9 and TRBJ2-7; TRBD2 might be the D (6 bases). Trimming shortened V by 3 bases and J by 1 base, and 14 bases separated the two germline ends. The CDR3 is 15 amino acids. Germline values: CDR1 SGDLS, CDR2 YYNGEE. CDR3 in amino acids: CASSGGDKNSYEQYF. The CDR3, as DNA: TGTGCCAGCAGCGGGGGGGATAAGAATTCCTACGAGCAGTACTTC.

This clonotype is labeled medium-sized. V and J are TRBV9 and TRBJ2-1; 12 bases match TRBD2. Germline V lookup: CDR1 SGDLS, CDR2 YYNGEE. This CDR3 comprises 18 residues. Losses at the gene ends were 0 bases for V and 4 bases for J; bases not matched to a gene: 8. The CDR3 bases are TGTGCCAGCAGCGTAGGAGGGCTAGCGGGGGGGCCTTACAATGAGCAGTTCTTC. Protein product: CASSVGGLAGGPYNEQFF.

This clonotype showed up many times. The chain recombines TRBV9 with TRBJ1-1; no reliable D call. The CDR3 is 15 residues long. V dropped 0 bases and J dropped 1 base, with 10 bases sitting between them. Germline V gene sequence: CDR1 SGDLS, CDR2 YYNGEE. CDR3 nucleotide sequence: TGTGCCAGCAGCGTAGGAGGAAAACCGAACACTGAAGCTTTCTTT. Translated: CASSVGGKPNTEAFF.

There are many counts of this clonotype. The chain is built from TRBV9 and TRBJ2-3, with 13 bases lining up with TRBD2. Germline values: CDR1 SGDLS, CDR2 YYNGEE. V shed 3 bases, J shed 1 base, and the junction held 2 bases outside the gene matches. The CDR3 has 16 residues. The DNA of the CDR3 is TGTGCCAGCAGCGCCGGGACTAGCGGGGGCACAGATACGCAGTATTTT. Its translation is CASSAGTSGGTDTQYF.

By proportion, this clonotype is medium-sized (0.01 to 0.1%). The chain links TRBV9 to TRBJ2-3, with 8 bases matching TRBD2. Germline CDR1 and CDR2: SGDLS and YYNGEE. The CDR3 contains 14 residues. The V and J ends lost 0 bases and 7 bases, in that order; junction bases with no gene match: 4. The CDR3 reads CASSVDGGANTQYF. DNA for the CDR3: TGTGCCAGCAGCGTAGACGGGGGGGCGAATACGCAGTATTTT.

Many counts were recorded for this clonotype. The chain employs TRBV9 and TRBJ2-1; D unclear. CDR1 SGDLS and CDR2 YYNGEE come from the germline V gene. The CDR3 runs 15 residues. V was trimmed by 0 bases and J by 2 bases, leaving 9 bases between them. The CDR3 spells CASSVGAGTYNEQFF. The CDR3 coding sequence is TGTGCCAGCAGCGTAGGGGCAGGAACCTACAATGAGCAGTTCTTC. The full variable domain, with the rest looked up from reference TRBV9 and TRBJ2-1, is DSGVTQTPKHLITATGQRVTLRCSPRSGDLSVYWYQQSLDQGLQFLIQYYNGEERAKGNILERFSAQQFPDLHSELNLSSLELGDSALYFCASSVGAGTYNEQFFGPGTRLTVL.

By its share, this clonotype is medium-sized (0.01 to 0.1%). The CDR3: CASSELTKQGTGKDNQPQHF. For the CDR3, the DNA is TGTGCCAGCAGTGAACTCACCAAACAGGGAACCGGCAAAGACAATCAGCCCCAGCATTTT. This chain links TRBV25-1 with TRBJ1-5, with D possibly TRBD1 on 6 matching bases. The CDR3 is made up of 20 amino acids. Germline V gene lookup returns CDR1 MGHDK and CDR2 SYGVNS. V was clipped by 2 bases and J by 3 bases, with 26 bases between them.